Listed here are 30 T cell receptor beta chains from one sample, sequenced in a study of T cells in Graves' hyperthyroidism and ophthalmopathy. The source material, RNA transcripts, was used to amplify TCR beta CDR3 regions. With the HTBI primer set, the TCR CDR3 went through a first round of RT-PCR. TCRdb ran MiXCR on the multiplex PCR reads and lists one entry per CDR3 protein. The repertoire has approximately 600,000 distinct CDR3 sequences, approximately 15% of them found once; the top ten carry around 7%. Sequencing input: blood. These receptors originate from a woman under 30 with Graves' ophthalmopathy.

The V and J genes are TRBV4-1 and TRBJ1-1; 7 bases match TRBD1. CDR1 is MGHRA, CDR2 YSYEKL, per germline. Germline trimming cut 1 base from V and 2 bases from J; bases unmatched to any gene: 4. The CDR3 loop spans 15 amino acids. The CDR3 region is CASSQVNRGNTEAFF. The DNA of the CDR3 is TGCGCCAGCAGCCAAGTGAACAGGGGAAACACTGAAGCTTTCTTT.

This clonotype has a count of ten or more. This chain joins TRBV7-2 and TRBJ1-4; no firm D call. In germline, CDR1 is SGHTA, CDR2 FQGNSA. V was cut by 1 base and J by 7 bases, with 7 bases left in between. CDR3 length equals 13 residues. In nucleotides, the CDR3 is TGTGCCAGCAGCTTAGTCGGCCTTGAAAAACTGTTTTTT. It specifies CASSLVGLEKLFF.

V gene TRBV29-1 combines with J gene TRBJ2-5, with D possibly TRBD1 on 6 matching bases. The CDR3 is 12 amino acids. Germline V gene data show CDR1 as SQVTM and CDR2 as ANQGSEA. V was pared by 1 base and J by 5 bases, with 8 bases between. CDR3 loop: CSVEVQGETQYF. CDR3 in DNA: TGCAGCGTTGAAGTTCAGGGGGAGACCCAGTACTTC.

This clonotype was detected many times. The J gene is TRBJ2-7, the V gene TRBV2, with D perhaps matching TRBD2 (5 bases). The CDR3 contains 13 residues. Germline assignment: CDR1 SNHLY and CDR2 FYNNEI. V lost 1 base and J lost 3, with 7 bases in between. CDR3 amino acids: CASSEGGDYEQYF. CDR3 nucleotides: TGTGCCAGCAGTGAAGGGGGAGACTACGAGCAGTACTTC.

To note about this clonotype: One base away lies a much larger clone, so this may be a sequencing read error. This chain joins TRBV7-2 and TRBJ1-1; D is ambiguous. CDR1 and CDR2 (germline): SGHTA, FQGNSA. The CDR3 runs to 14 residues. The DNA of the CDR3 is TGTGCCAGCAGCTCCGGCAGTTGGAACGCTGAAGCTTTCTTT. As protein: CASSSGSWNAEAFF. Full variable domain (rest looked up from reference TRBV7-2 and TRBJ1-1): GAGVSQSPSNKVTEKGKDVELRCDPISGHTALYWYRQSLGQGLEFLIYFQGNSAPDKSGLPSDRFSAERTGGSVSTLTIQRTQQEDSAVYLCASSSGSWNAEAFFGQGTRLTVV.

This chain uses TRBV20-1 with TRBJ2-1, with TRBD2 matching over 10 bases. In germline, CDR1 is DFQATT, CDR2 SNEGSKA (reference sequence). The CDR3 totals 15 residues. V was pared by 4 bases and J by 4 bases, with 7 bases of the junction left unmatched. CDR3 residues: CSATTLAGVYNEQFF. The CDR3 nucleotides read TGCAGTGCTACGACGCTAGCGGGAGTTTACAATGAGCAGTTCTTC.

Many counts were recorded for this clonotype. V gene TRBV3-1 combines with J gene TRBJ2-7; 14 bases align to TRBD2. In germline, CDR1 is LGHDT, CDR2 YNNKEL (reference sequence). Trimming at V came to 3 bases and at J to 2 bases, leaving 9 bases not matched to a gene. The CDR3 covers 18 residues. The CDR3 DNA follows: TGTGCCAGCAGCCATCCTGGGACTAGCGGGAGCGGGGCCTACGAGCAGTACTTC. It yields the protein CASSHPGTSGSGAYEQYF.

The table lists this clonotype with many counts. This chain links TRBV5-1 with TRBJ1-1; the D gene is possibly TRBD1 (6 bases). With 0 bases removed from V and 4 bases from J, the gap between germline ends came to 13 bases. The CDR3 runs 15 residues. The germline gives CDR1 SGHRS, CDR2 YFSETQ. The chain's CDR3 is CASSLAEGGRTEAFF. The CDR3 region has the DNA TGCGCCAGCAGCTTGGCCGAGGGGGGGCGCACTGAAGCTTTCTTT.

This clonotype has more than one count but fewer than ten. The chain recombines TRBV10-3 with TRBJ2-2, with D unresolved. Germline-derived CDR1 and CDR2 are ENHRY and SYGVKD. This CDR3 region has 12 residues. V gave up 10 bases and J gave up 0 bases, with 6 bases separating them. The CDR3 DNA sequence: TGTGCCAGCCTACCGAACACCGGGGAGCTGTTTTTT. Amino acid sequence: CASLPNTGELFF.

This clonotype appeared many times. The rearrangement uses TRBV28 and TRBJ2-7, with 11 bases matching TRBD2. The CDR3 consists of 14 residues. Germline assignment: CDR1 MDHEN and CDR2 SYDVKM. After removal of 6 bases from V and 4 bases from J, the junction contained 5 bases not matched to a gene. CDR3 DNA sequence: TGTGCCAGCAGGTCGACTAGCGGGGCTTACGAGCAGTACTTC. Translated, it gives CASRSTSGAYEQYF. The entire variable domain, with the rest obtained from reference TRBV28 and TRBJ2-7, is as follows: DVKVTQSSRYLVKRTGEKVFLECVQDMDHENMFWYRQDPGLGLRLIYFSYDVKMKEKGDIPEGYSVSREKKERFSLILESASTNQTSMYLCASRSTSGAYEQYFGPGTRLTVT.

This clonotype turned up a few times. The V gene is TRBV5-1, the J gene TRBJ1-6, with 7 positions matching TRBD1. V lost 1 base to trimming and J lost 10 bases; unmatched junction nucleotides: 8. Germline V gene lookup returns CDR1 SGHRS and CDR2 YFSETQ. The CDR3 has 15 amino acids. CDR3: CASSLLQGMRSPLHF. The CDR3 DNA reads TGCGCCAGCAGCTTGCTACAGGGGATGAGGTCACCCCTCCACTTT.

This clonotype was counted at least ten times. The V and J genes are TRBV7-8 and TRBJ2-3; tentatively, D is TRBD2 (7 bases). This CDR3 contains 15 residues. Germline loops: CDR1 SGHVS, CDR2 FQNEAQ. V was clipped by 1 base and J by 4 bases, with 12 bases between them. This CDR3 reads CASSLGGGAPDTQYF. The CDR3, as DNA: TGTGCCAGCAGCTTAGGAGGGGGGGCCCCAGATACGCAGTATTTT.

This clonotype was detected a few times. The chain uses TRBV4-2 and TRBJ2-2; D uncertain. V dropped 0 bases and J dropped 4 bases, with 12 bases sitting between them. CDR1 LGHNA and CDR2 YNFKEQ come from the germline V gene. CDR3 length: 16 amino acids. Here the CDR3 reads CASSQETLVSTGELFF. CDR3 sequence (DNA): TGTGCCAGCAGCCAAGAAACGCTAGTGAGCACCGGGGAGCTGTTTTTT.

In its sample, this clonotype was seen many times. The V gene is TRBV30, the J gene TRBJ2-3, with 10 bases matching TRBD2. J lost 2 bases, V lost 2 bases, and 7 bases had no gene match. The CDR3 has 16 amino acids. Germline V lookup: CDR1 GTSNPN, CDR2 SVGIG (reference sequence). CDR3 DNA sequence: TGTGCCTGGAGTACGGGGACTAGCGAAAACACAGATACGCAGTATTTT. Encoded protein: CAWSTGTSENTDTQYF.

The V gene is TRBV6-1, the J gene TRBJ1-2; 7 nucleotides line up with TRBD1. The germline V gene has CDR1 MNHNS and CDR2 SASEGT. V was clipped by 4 bases and J by 8 bases; unmatched bases: 10. The CDR3 consists of 14 residues. The DNA of the CDR3 is TGTGCCAGCAGTGTCAGGGACAGAAATAAGGGCTACACCTTC. Its protein product is CASSVRDRNKGYTF.

The chain carries TRBV6-2 or TRBV6-3 and TRBJ1-1; D might be TRBD1 (5 bases). The CDR3 length is 13 residues. From germline, CDR1 is MNHEY and CDR2 SVGEGT. With 4 bases removed from V and 4 bases from J, the gap between germline ends came to 10 bases. The CDR3 DNA sequence: TGTGCCAGCAGTTTAAGGGGAGTCACTGAAGCTTTCTTT. It yields the protein CASSLRGVTEAFF.

This clonotype was recorded at least ten times. Possible read error: a much larger clone is one base away. V is TRBV30 and J is TRBJ1-1; maybe TRBD1 (5 bases). The CDR3 is 13 residues long. The germline V gene encodes CDR1 GTSNPN and CDR2 SVGIG (reference sequence). The V gene lost 0 bases and the J gene lost 1 base, with 6 bases spanning the gap. In DNA form, the CDR3 reads TGTGCCTGGAGTGTACAGGAGAACACTGAAGCTTTCTTT. Translation: CAWSVQENTEAFF.

This clonotype turned up a few times. The chain is built from TRBV5-1 and TRBJ1-6, with D uncertain. V gave up 3 bases and J gave up 7 bases, with 8 bases separating them. CDR1 is SGHRS, CDR2 YFSETQ, per germline. The CDR3 has 13 amino acids. The CDR3 is CASSSDGNSPLHF. CDR3 sequence (DNA): TGCGCCAGCAGCTCGGATGGGAATTCACCCCTCCACTTT.

On this clonotype: A clone one base away is much larger, so this may be a read error. The chain links TRBV5-1 to TRBJ1-6; D gene uncertain. The germline V gene has CDR1 SGHRS and CDR2 YFSETQ. This CDR3 spans 14 amino acids. CDR3: CASSFGRNNSPPHF. CDR3 nucleotides: TGCGCCAGCAGCTTTGGGCGCAATAATTCACCCCCCCACTTT.

This clonotype was picked up many times. V is TRBV6-1 and J is TRBJ2-3, with 12 bases fitting TRBD2. Germline CDR1 and CDR2: MNHNS and SASEGT. This CDR3 is 13 amino acids long. The V segment lost 8 bases and the J segment 5 bases; nucleotides outside the gene matches: 2. The CDR3 region has the DNA TGTGCCAGCTCGGGACTAGCGGGAGATACGCAGTATTTT. Translating gives CASSGLAGDTQYF.

This clonotype was found a few times. The genes are TRBV7-3 and TRBJ1-5; D is unresolved. V lost 1 base to trimming and J lost 0 bases, with 13 bases between them. Germline CDR1 SGHTA, CDR2 FQGTGA. CDR3 size: 17 residues. In DNA form, the CDR3 reads TGTGCCAGCAGCTTAATTGGTCCGGGATCTAGCAATCAGCCCCAGCATTTT. This translates into CASSLIGPGSSNQPQHF.

This clonotype was detected many times. The rearrangement links TRBV30 to TRBJ1-1; D is ambiguous. This CDR3 comprises 14 residues. Germline V gene sequence: CDR1 GTSNPN, CDR2 SVGIG (reference sequence). The V end lost 0 bases, the J end lost 1 base, and 9 bases lay between the germline ends. CDR3 nucleotide sequence: TGTGCCTGGAGTGTAACAGTCGGGAACACTGAAGCTTTCTTT. Amino acids: CAWSVTVGNTEAFF.

A few counts support this clonotype. The V call is TRBV15, the J call TRBJ1-2; a weak D match, TRBD1 (5 bases). Germline CDR1 is LNHNV and CDR2 is YYDKDF (reference sequence). The CDR3 sequence is 15 residues long. Trimming left V 1 base short and J 7 bases short, with 16 bases between. In DNA form, the CDR3 reads TGTGCCACCAGCAGAGTCCCAGGGTTAGCGGGTGGCTACACCTTC. Protein product: CATSRVPGLAGGYTF.

Many counts were recorded for this clonotype. The V and J genes are TRBV7-8 and TRBJ2-7; 11 nucleotides align to TRBD2. V lost 5 bases to trimming and J lost 1 base; unmatched junction nucleotides: 4. CDR3 length equals 15 residues. CDR1 and CDR2 (germline): SGHVS, FQNEAQ. CDR3 bases: TGTGCCAGCAGCGCCTGGACTAGCGGGTCCTACGAGCAGTACTTC. Its translation: CASSAWTSGSYEQYF.

V usage is TRBV5-4 and J usage is TRBJ2-2, with D perhaps matching TRBD1 or TRBD2 (6 bases each). Trimming took off 0 bases at V and 4 bases at J, with 16 bases between the two ends. CDR1 is SGHNT and CDR2 is YYREEE in the germline V gene (reference sequence). This CDR3 region has 17 residues. The CDR3 DNA reads as TGTGCCAGCAGCTTGGTTGGGGGGCAGGTTGGCACCGGGGAGCTGTTTTTT. Translating gives CASSLVGGQVGTGELFF.

Only a few counts were recorded for this clonotype. A much larger clone is a single base away; this may be a read error. The V call is TRBV20-1, the J call TRBJ2-5, with 9 bases that match TRBD2. This CDR3 spans 16 amino acids. Germline CDR1 and CDR2: DFQATT and SNEGSKA (reference sequence). V lost 5 bases to trimming and J lost 1 base; unmatched junction nucleotides: 11. The CDR3 region has the DNA TGCAGTGCTGAGACGTTAGCGGGAGACACCCAAGAGACCCAGTACTTC. Translated, it gives CSAETLAGDTQETQYF.

This chain connects TRBV4-1 to TRBJ1-5, with D unclear. V lost 1 base, J lost 0 bases, and 19 bases lay in between. The CDR3 runs 19 residues. Per the germline V gene, CDR1 is MGHRA and CDR2 is YSYEKL. CDR3 region: CASSQGLLGWDYSNQPQHF. Written as DNA, the CDR3 is TGCGCCAGCAGCCAAGGGTTGCTTGGGTGGGATTATAGCAATCAGCCCCAGCATTTT.

At least ten counts were recorded for this clonotype. The chain combines TRBV6-1 with TRBJ1-2; D possibly corresponds to TRBD1 (5 bases). CDR3 length: 15 residues. V lost 5 bases and J 0 bases, leaving 13 bases between the germline ends. CDR1 and CDR2 (germline): MNHNS, SASEGT. DNA of the CDR3: TGTGCCAGCAGTTCGGGACCCACTTCTAACTATGGCTACACCTTC. Translation gives CASSSGPTSNYGYTF.

With regard to this clonotype: A much larger clonotype is one base distant, so this may be a read error. The conserved phenylalanine or tryptophan is not found at the CDR3 terminus, so this likely reflects a read error. The chain recombines TRBV28 with TRBJ1-6, with D possibly being TRBD1 (6 bases). Trimming took 4 bases from V and 8 from J, leaving 15 bases between them. Per germline, CDR1 MDHEN and CDR2 SYDVKM. The CDR3 runs 15 residues. In DNA, the CDR3 is TGTGCCAGCAGTTCACACAGGGTGTTGGATTCACCCCTCCACCTT. Amino acids: CASSSHRVLDSPLHL.

The chain recombines TRBV6-1 with TRBJ1-5; possible D gene TRBD1, 5 bases. V shed 7 bases and J shed 6 bases, with 13 bases lying between them. The CDR3 covers 13 residues. Germline CDR1 reads MNHNS; CDR2 reads SASEGT. CDR3 loop: CASTQQGSQPQHF. For the CDR3, the DNA is TGTGCCAGCACCCAGCAGGGTAGTCAGCCCCAGCATTTT.